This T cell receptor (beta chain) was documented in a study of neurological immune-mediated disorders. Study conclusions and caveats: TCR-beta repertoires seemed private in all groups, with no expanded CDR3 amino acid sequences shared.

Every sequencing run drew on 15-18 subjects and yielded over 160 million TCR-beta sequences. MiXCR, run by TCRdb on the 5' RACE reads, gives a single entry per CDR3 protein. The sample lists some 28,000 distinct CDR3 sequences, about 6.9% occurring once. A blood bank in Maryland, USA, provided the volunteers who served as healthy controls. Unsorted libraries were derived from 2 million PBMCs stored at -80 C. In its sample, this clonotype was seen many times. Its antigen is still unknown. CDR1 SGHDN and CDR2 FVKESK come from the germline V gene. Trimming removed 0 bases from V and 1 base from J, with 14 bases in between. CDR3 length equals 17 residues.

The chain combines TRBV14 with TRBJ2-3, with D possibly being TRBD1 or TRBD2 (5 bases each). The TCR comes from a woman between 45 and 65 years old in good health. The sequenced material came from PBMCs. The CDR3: CASSQDIGAFGTDTQYF. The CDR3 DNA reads TGTGCCAGCAGCCAAGACATCGGGGCCTTTGGCACAGATACGCAGTATTTT.